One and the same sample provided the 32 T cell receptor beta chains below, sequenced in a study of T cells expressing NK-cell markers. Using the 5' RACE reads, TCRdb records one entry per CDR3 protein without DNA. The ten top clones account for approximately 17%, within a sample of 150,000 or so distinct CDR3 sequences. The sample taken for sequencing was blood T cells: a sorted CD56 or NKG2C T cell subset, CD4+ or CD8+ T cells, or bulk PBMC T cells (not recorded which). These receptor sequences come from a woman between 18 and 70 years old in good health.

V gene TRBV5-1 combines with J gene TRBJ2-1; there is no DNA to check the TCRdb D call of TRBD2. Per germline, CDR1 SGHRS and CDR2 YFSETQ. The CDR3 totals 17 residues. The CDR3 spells CASSLAGGSGGRHEQFF.

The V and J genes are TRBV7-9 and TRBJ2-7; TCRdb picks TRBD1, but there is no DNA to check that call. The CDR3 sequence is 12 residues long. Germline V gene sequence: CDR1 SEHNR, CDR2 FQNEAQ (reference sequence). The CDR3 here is CASSYSGQDLYF.

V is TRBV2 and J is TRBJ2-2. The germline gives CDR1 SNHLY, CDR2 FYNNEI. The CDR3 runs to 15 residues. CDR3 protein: CASKSGLANTGELFF. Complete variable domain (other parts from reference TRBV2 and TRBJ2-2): EPEVTQTPSHQVTQMGQEVILRCVPISNHLYFYWYRQILGQKVEFLVSFYNNEISEKSEIFDDQFSVERPDGSNFTLKIRSTKLEDSAMYFCASKSGLANTGELFFGEGSRLTVL.

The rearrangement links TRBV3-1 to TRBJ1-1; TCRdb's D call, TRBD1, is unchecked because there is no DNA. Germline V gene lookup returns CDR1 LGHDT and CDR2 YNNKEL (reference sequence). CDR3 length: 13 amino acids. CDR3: CASIQNGGTEAFF.

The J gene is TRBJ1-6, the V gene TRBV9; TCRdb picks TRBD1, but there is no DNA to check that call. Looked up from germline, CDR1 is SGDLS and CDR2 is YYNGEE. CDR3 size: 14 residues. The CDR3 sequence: CASSRMGGDSPLHF.

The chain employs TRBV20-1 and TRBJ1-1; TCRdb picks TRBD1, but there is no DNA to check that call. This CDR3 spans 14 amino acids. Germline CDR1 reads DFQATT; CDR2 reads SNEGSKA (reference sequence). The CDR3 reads CSATQGLMNTEAFF.

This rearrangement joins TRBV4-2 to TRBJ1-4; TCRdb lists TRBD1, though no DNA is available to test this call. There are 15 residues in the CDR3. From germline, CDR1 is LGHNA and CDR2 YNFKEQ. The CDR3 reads CASSLQQASNEKLFF.

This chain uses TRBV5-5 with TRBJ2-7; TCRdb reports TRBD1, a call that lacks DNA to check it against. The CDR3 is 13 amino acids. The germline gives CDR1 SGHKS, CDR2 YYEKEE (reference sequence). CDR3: CASGEIQGYEQYF.

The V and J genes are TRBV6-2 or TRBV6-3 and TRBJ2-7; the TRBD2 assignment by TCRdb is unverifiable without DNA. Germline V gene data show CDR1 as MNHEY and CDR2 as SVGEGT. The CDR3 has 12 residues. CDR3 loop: CASSRGTYEQYF.

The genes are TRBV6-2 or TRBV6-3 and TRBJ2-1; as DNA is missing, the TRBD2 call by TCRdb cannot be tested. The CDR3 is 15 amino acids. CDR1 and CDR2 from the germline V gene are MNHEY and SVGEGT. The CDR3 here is CASSFRRDDRGEQFF.

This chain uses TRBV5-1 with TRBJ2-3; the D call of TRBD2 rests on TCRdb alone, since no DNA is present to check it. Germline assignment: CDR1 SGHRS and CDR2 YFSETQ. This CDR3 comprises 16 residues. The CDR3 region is CASSFGLAGATDTQYF.

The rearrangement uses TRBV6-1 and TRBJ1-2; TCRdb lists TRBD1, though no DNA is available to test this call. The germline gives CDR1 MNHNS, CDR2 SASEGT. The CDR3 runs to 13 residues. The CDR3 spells CASKTGPNYGYTF.

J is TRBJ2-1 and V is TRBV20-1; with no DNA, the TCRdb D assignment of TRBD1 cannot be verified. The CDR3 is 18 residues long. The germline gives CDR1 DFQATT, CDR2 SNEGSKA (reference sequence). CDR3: CSARDYRMWDRGQNEQFF.

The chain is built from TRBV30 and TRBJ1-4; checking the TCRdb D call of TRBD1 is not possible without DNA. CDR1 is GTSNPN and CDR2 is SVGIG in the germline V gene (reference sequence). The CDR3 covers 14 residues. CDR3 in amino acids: CAWTRGGLDEKLFF.

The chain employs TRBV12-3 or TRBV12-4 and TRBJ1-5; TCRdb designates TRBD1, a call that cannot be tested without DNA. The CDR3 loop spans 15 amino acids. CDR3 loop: CASNRGQGAGQPQHF.

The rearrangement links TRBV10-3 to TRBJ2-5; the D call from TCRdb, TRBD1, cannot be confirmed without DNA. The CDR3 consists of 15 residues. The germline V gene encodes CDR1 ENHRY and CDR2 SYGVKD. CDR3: CAISGQGQPQETQYF.

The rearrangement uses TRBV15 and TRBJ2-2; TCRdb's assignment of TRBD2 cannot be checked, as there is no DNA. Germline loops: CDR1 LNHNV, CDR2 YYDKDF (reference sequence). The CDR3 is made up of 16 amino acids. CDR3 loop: CATSRELAGVTGELFF.

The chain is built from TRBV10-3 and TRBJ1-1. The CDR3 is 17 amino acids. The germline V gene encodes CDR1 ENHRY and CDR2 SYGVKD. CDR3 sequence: CAIGDPRGALMNTEAFF.

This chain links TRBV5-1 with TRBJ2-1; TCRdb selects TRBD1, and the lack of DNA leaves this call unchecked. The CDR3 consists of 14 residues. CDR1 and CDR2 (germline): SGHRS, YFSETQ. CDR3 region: CASSLWTGNNEQFF.

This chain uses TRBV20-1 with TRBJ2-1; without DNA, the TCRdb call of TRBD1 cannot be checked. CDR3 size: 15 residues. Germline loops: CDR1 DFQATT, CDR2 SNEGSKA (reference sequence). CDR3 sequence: CSATRGTGTYNEQFF.

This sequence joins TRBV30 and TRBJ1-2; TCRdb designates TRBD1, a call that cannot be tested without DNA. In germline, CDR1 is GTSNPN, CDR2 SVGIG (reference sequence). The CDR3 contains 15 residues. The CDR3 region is CAWSAPRQTIHGYTF.

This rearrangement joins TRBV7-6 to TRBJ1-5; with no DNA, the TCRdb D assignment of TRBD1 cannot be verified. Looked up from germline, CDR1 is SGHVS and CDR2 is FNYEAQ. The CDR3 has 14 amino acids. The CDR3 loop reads CASSLMGEDQPQHF.

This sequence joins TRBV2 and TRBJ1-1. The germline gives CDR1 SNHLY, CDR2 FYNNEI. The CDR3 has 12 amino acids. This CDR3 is CASKGFNTEAFF.

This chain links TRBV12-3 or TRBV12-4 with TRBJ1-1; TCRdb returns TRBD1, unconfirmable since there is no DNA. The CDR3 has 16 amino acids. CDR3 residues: CASSYRAGGRGTEAFF.

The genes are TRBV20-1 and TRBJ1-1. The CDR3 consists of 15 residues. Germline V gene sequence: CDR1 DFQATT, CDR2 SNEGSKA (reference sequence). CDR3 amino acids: CSAKQGSSENTEAFF.

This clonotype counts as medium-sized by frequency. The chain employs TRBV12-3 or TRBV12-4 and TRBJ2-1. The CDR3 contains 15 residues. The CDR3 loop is CASTAAYQSYNEQFF.

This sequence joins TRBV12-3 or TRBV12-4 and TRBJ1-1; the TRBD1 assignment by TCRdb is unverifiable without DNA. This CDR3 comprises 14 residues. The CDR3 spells CASSFLRLGQGAFF.

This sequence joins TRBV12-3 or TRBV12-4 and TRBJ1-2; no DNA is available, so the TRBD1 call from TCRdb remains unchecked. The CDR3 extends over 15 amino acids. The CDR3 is CASSTPGRQEYGYTF.

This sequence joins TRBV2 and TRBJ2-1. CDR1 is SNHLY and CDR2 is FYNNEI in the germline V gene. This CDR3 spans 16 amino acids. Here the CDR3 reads CASSEVGRGSYNEQFF.

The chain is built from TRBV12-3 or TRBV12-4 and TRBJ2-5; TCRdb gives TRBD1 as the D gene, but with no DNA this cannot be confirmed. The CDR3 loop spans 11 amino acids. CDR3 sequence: CASSLRSDRNF.

CDR3 sequence: CASSVFRGETQYF. This chain uses TRBV12-3 or TRBV12-4 with TRBJ2-5. The CDR3 is 13 amino acids.

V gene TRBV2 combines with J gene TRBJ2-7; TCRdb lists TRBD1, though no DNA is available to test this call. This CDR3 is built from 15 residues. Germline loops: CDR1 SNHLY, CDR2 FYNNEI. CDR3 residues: CASSEAGTDFDEQYF.